The clone carrying this T cell receptor beta chain was found many times. The antigen is unknown. The TCR beta libraries were generated through quantitative 5'-RACE incorporating molecular barcodes. Each CDR3 protein is one row after TCRdb ran MiXCR on the 5' RACE reads. The table lists approximately 38,000 distinct CDR3 sequences, roughly 2.5% of them singletons. The data originate from a study of CD8 T cells in ankylosing spondylitis. The CDR3 loop spans 13 amino acids. The germline V and J ends were trimmed by 4 bases and 11 bases, with 17 bases remaining between them. The germline CDR1 and CDR2 sequences are SGDLS and YYNGEE. Study-wide results and caveats: The study looked at matched synovial fluid samples from ankylosing spondylitis patients. Disease-linked clones were reported to be significantly enriched there. Characteristic, it appeared, of ankylosing spondylitis blood was a TCR beta motif of about eight highly homologous variants. Several of the motif variants were reported before in synovial fluid and blood from reactive arthritis.

Sequenced: blood, either unsorted or a sorted T cell fraction (not recorded which). The chain is built from TRBV9 and TRBJ2-3; D gene unclear. This receptor was taken from a male donor with ankylosing spondylitis or in good health (not recorded which). CDR3 amino acids: CASSPQDALGQYF. CDR3 coding DNA: TGTGCCAGCAGCCCCCAGGACGCCTTGGGGCAGTATTTT.